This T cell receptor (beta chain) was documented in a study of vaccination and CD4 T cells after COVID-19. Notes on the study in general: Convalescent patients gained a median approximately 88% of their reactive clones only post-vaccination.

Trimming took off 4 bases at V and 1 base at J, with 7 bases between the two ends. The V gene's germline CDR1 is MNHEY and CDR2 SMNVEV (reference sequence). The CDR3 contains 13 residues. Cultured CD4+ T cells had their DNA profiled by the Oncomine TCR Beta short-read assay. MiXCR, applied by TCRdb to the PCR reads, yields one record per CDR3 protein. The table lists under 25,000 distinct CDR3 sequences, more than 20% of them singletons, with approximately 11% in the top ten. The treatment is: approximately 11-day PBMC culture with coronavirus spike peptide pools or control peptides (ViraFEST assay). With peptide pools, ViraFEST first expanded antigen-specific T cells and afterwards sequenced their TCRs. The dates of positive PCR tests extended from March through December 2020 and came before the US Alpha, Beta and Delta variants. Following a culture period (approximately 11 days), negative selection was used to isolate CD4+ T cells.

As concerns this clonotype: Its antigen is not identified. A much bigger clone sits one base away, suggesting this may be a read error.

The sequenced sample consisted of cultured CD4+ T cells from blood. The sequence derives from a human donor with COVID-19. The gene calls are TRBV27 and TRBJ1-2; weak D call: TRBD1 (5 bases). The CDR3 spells CASSWDVNYGYTF. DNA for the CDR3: TGTGCCAGCAGTTGGGACGTTAACTATGGCTACACCTTC.